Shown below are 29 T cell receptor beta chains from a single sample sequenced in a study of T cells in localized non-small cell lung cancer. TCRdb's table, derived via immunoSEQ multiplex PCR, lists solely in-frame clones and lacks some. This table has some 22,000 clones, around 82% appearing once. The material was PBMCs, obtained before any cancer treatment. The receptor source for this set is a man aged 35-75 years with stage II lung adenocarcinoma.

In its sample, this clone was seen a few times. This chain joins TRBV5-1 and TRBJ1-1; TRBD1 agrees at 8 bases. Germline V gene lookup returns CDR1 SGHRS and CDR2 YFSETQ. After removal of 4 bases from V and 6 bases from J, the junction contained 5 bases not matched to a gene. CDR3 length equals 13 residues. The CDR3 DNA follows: TGCGCCAGCAGCCAGCAGGGGGCGGCTGAAGCTTTCTTT. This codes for CASSQQGAAEAFF. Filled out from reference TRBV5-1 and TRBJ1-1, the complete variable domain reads KAGVTQTPRYLIKTRGQQVTLSCSPISGHRSVSWYQQTPGQGLQFLFEYFSETQRNKGNFPGRFSGRQFSNSRSEMNVSTLELGDSALYLCASSQQGAAEAFFGQGTRLTVV.

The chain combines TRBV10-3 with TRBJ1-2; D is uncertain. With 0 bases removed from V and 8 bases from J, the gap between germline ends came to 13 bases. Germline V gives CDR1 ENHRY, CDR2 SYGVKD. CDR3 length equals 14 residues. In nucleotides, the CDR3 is TGTGCCATCAGTGAGTCGTCGGGGTTGGACGGCTACACCTTC. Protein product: CAISESSGLDGYTF.

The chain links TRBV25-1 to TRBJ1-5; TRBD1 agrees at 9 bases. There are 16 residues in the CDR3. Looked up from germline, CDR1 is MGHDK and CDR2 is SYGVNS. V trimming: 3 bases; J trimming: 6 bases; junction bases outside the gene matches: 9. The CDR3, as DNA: TGTGCCAGCAGTGAGTCGACAGGGGGAGATGCTCAGCCCCAGCATTTT. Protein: CASSESTGGDAQPQHF.

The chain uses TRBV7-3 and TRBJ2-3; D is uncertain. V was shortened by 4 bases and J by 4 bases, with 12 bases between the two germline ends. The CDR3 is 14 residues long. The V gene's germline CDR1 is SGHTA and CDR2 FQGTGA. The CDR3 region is CASSSLPPPDTQYF. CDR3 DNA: TGTGCCAGCAGCTCCCTCCCACCCCCAGATACGCAGTATTTT.

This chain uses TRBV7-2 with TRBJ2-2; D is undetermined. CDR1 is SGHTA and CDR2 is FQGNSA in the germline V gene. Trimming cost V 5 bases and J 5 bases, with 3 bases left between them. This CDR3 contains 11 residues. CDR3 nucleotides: TGTGCCAGCAGCCTTACCGGGGAGCTGTTTTTT. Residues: CASSLTGELFF.

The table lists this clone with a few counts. CDR3 coding DNA: TGTGCCAGCAGTCCGGGACAGCAAGAGACCCAGTACTTC. Protein product: CASSPGQQETQYF. The chain combines TRBV9 with TRBJ2-5; 7 nucleotides line up with TRBD1. With V trimmed by 5 bases and J by 2 bases, 3 bases remained unmatched. In germline, CDR1 is SGDLS, CDR2 YYNGEE. The length of the CDR3 is 13 residues.

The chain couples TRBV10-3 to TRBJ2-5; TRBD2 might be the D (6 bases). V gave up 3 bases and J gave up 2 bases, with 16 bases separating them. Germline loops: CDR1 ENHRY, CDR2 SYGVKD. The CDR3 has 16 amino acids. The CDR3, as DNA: TGTGCCATCAGTGATTCTGAGCGGGCCGCACAAGAGACCCAGTACTTC. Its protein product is CAISDSERAAQETQYF.

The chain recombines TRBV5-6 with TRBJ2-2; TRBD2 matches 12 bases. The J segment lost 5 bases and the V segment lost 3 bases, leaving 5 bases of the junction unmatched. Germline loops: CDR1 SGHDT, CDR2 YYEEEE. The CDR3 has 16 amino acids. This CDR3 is CASSYRTSGITGELFF. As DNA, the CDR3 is TGTGCCAGCAGCTACCGGACTAGCGGGATAACCGGGGAGCTGTTTTTT.

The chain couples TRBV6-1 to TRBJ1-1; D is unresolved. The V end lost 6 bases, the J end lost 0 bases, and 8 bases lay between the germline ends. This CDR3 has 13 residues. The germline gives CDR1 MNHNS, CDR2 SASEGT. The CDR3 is CASRETMNTEAFF. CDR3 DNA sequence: TGTGCCAGCAGGGAGACAATGAACACTGAAGCTTTCTTT.

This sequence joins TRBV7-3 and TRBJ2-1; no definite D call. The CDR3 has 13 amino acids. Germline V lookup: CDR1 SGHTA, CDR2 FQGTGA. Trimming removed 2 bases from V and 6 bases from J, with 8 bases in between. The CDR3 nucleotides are TGTGCCAGCAGCTTAGGGCAGTTCAATGAGCAGTTCTTC. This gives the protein CASSLGQFNEQFF.

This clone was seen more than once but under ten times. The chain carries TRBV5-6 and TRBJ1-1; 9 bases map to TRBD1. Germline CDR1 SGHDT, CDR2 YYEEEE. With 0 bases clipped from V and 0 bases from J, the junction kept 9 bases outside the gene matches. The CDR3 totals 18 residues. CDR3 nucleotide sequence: TGTGCCAGCAGCTTGGATTCGGGACAGGGTGCCGTGAACACTGAAGCTTTCTTT. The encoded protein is CASSLDSGQGAVNTEAFF.

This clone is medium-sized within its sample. CDR3 DNA sequence: TGTGCCAGCAGGTTGGGACAGGGGGGGTCAGATACGCAGTATTTT. Translation: CASRLGQGGSDTQYF. The chain joins TRBV6-1 to TRBJ2-3; 11 positions agree with TRBD1. With 6 bases clipped from V and 4 bases from J, the junction kept 6 bases outside the gene matches. Germline CDR1 is MNHNS and CDR2 is SASEGT. This CDR3 spans 15 amino acids.

The CDR3 spells CASSLTRGNQPQHF. CDR3 nucleotides: TGTGCCAGCAGTTTAACCAGGGGCAATCAGCCCCAGCATTTT. The chain carries TRBV6-5 and TRBJ1-5, with D perhaps matching TRBD1 (5 bases). This CDR3 region has 14 residues. Germline V CDR1 and CDR2: MNHEY, SVGAGI. The ends were cut back, 4 bases at V and 2 bases at J, with 9 bases in the middle.

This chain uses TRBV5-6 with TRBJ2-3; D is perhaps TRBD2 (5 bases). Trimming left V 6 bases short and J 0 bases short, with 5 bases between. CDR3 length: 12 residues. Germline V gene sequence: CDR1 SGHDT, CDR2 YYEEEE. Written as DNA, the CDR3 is TGTGCCAGCAAGCGGAGCACAGATACGCAGTATTTT. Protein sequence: CASKRSTDTQYF.

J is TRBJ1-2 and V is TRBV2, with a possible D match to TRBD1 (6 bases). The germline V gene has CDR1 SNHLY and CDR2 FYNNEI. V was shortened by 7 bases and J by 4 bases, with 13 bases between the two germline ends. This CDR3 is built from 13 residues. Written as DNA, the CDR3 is TGTGCCAGCAAGGGGGGCGCGGGCTATGGCTACACCTTC. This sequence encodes CASKGGAGYGYTF.

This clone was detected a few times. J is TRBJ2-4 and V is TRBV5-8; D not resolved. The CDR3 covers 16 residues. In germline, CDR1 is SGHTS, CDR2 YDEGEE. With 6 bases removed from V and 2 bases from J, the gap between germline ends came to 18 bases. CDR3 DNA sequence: TGTGCCAGCAAAAATCTTAGGGCACTAACCAAAAACATTCAGTACTTC. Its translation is CASKNLRALTKNIQYF.

This CDR3 is CASSANTDTQYF. CDR3 nucleotides: TGTGCCAGCAGCGCAAACACAGATACGCAGTATTTT. The J gene is TRBJ2-3, the V gene TRBV11-2; D remains ambiguous. With 5 bases removed from V and 2 bases from J, the gap between germline ends came to 5 bases. This CDR3 spans 12 amino acids. Germline assignment: CDR1 SGHAT and CDR2 FQNNGV.

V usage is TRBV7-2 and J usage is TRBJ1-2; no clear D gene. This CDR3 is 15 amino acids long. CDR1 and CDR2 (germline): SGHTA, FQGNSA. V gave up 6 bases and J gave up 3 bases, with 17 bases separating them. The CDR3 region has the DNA TGTGCCAGCAGTTATAGACAAGGAAGGGACTATGGCTACACCTTC. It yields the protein CASSYRQGRDYGYTF.

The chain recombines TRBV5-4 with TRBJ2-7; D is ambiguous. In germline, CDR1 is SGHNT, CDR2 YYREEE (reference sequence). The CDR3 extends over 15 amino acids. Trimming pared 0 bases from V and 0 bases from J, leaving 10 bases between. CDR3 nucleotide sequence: TGTGCCAGCAGCTTGGCGGGCCCCAGCTCCTACGAGCAGTACTTC. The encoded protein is CASSLAGPSSYEQYF.

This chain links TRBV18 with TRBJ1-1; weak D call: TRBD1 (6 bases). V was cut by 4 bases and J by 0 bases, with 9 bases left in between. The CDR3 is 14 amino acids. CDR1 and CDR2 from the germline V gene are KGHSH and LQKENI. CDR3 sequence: CASSRQDLNTEAFF. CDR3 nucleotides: TGTGCCAGCTCACGACAGGACCTGAACACTGAAGCTTTCTTT.

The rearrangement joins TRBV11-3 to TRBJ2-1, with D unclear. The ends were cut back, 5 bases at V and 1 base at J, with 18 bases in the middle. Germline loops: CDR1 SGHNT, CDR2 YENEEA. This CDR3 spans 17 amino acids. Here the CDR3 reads CASSQTPSGMSYNEQFF. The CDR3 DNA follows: TGTGCCAGCAGCCAAACACCTAGTGGAATGTCCTACAATGAGCAGTTCTTC.

The CDR3 here is CASSLSGQETQYF. Written as DNA, the CDR3 is TGTGCCAGCAGTTTATCAGGCCAAGAGACCCAGTACTTC. The chain has TRBV27 and TRBJ2-5; no reliable D call. The germline CDR1 and CDR2 sequences are MNHEY and SMNVEV (reference sequence). The CDR3 length is 13 residues. The germline V and J ends were trimmed by 0 bases and 1 base, with 3 bases remaining between them.

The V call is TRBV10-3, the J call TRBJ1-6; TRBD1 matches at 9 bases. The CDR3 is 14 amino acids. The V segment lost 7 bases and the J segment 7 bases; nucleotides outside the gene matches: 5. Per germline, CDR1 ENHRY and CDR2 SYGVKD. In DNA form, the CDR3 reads TGTGCCATCAAGCCGACAGGGGGGAATTCACCCCTCCACTTT. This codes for CAIKPTGGNSPLHF.

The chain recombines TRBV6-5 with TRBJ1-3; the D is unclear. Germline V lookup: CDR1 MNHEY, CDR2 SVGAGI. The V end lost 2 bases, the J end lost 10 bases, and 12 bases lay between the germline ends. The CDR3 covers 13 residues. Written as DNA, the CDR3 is TGTGCCAGCAGTTACGGCGAAACTCAGACCATATATTTT. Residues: CASSYGETQTIYF.

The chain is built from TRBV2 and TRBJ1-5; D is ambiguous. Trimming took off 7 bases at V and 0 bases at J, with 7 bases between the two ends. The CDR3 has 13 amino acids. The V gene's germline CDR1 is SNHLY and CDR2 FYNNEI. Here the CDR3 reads CASTPISNQPQHF. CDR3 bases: TGTGCCAGCACCCCGATTAGCAATCAGCCCCAGCATTTT.

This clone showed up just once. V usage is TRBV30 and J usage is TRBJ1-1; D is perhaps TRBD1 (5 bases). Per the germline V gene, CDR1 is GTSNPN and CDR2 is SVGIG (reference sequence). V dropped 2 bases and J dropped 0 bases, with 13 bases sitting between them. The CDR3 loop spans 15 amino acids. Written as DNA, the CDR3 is TGTGCCTGGAGTTATCCGGGACGGCTGAACACTGAAGCTTTCTTT. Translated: CAWSYPGRLNTEAFF.

CDR3 in DNA: TGTGCCAGCAGCTTCCGGGGACAGCTGAACACTGAAGCTTTCTTT. This codes for CASSFRGQLNTEAFF. The rearrangement joins TRBV11-2 to TRBJ1-1; TRBD1 aligns across 7 bases. After removal of 3 bases from V and 0 bases from J, the junction contained 4 bases not matched to a gene. CDR1 and CDR2 (germline): SGHAT, FQNNGV. The CDR3 consists of 15 residues.

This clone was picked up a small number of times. The DNA for the CDR3 is TGTGCCAGCAGCTTCGGGGACAGTAATTCACCCCTCCACTTT. Amino acids: CASSFGDSNSPLHF. The chain links TRBV11-2 to TRBJ1-6; 7 bases line up with TRBD1. J gave up 6 bases and V 3 bases, and 2 bases lay outside the gene matches. Germline CDR1 is SGHAT and CDR2 is FQNNGV. The CDR3 is 14 amino acids. Filled out from reference TRBV11-2 and TRBJ1-6, the complete variable domain reads EAGVAQSPRYKIIEKRQSVAFWCNPISGHATLYWYQQILGQGPKLLIQFQNNGVVDDSQLPKDRFSAERLKGVDSTLKIQPAKLEDSAVYLCASSFGDSNSPLHFGNGTRLTVT.

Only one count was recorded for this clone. The CDR3 sequence: CASSFGGASYNEQFF. DNA for the CDR3: TGCGCCAGCAGCTTCGGGGGGGCGTCCTACAATGAGCAGTTCTTC. This chain joins TRBV5-1 and TRBJ2-1, with 8 bases identical to TRBD2. The V and J ends lost 2 bases and 1 base, in that order; junction bases with no gene match: 2. CDR3 length: 15 amino acids. Germline V CDR1 and CDR2: SGHRS, YFSETQ.